Presented here are 31 T cell receptor beta chains from one specimen sequenced in a study of blood T cell repertoires in COVID-19 (dated by TCRdb to about 2020). Library prep was done by the immunoSEQ multiplex PCR assay. TCRdb stores this immuneACCESS table with in-frame sequences only. Part of the clones is absent; in the studies checked, under half of the shortfall reflects unresolved V genes, and no reason is known for the rest. The sample includes approximately 100,000 clones, with roughly 90% observed a single time. Clones ranked in the top ten supply roughly 18% of the sample. Sequencing was done on a sample of peripheral blood. The origin of the receptors is a woman aged 80 or older in a cohort sampled during active COVID-19.

The chain uses TRBV27 and TRBJ2-5; D is perhaps TRBD2 (7 bases). The CDR3 consists of 14 residues. The germline V and J ends were trimmed by 3 bases and 6 bases, with 14 bases remaining between them. Germline V gene lookup returns CDR1 MNHEY and CDR2 SMNVEV (reference sequence). The CDR3 sequence is CASSLTRGGKTQYF. Here the CDR3 DNA reads TGTGCCAGCAGTTTGACTAGGGGGGGGAAGACCCAGTACTTC.

This chain joins TRBV6-5 and TRBJ1-1, with D maybe TRBD1 (6 bases). V lost 5 bases to trimming and J lost 4 bases, with 11 bases between them. CDR3 length equals 13 residues. Germline CDR1 MNHEY, CDR2 SVGAGI. DNA for the CDR3: TGTGCCAGCAGTACACAGGGTTCCACTGAAGCTTTCTTT. Amino acid sequence: CASSTQGSTEAFF.

The chain is built from TRBV6-1 and TRBJ1-2; D gene uncertain. The V end was cut by 1 base, the J end by 4 bases, with 16 bases between. The germline CDR1 and CDR2 sequences are MNHNS and SASEGT. The CDR3 runs 16 residues. The CDR3 region is CASSEVGRVVSYGYTF. The CDR3 DNA sequence: TGTGCCAGCAGTGAAGTTGGGAGGGTCGTAAGCTATGGCTACACCTTC.

The V gene is TRBV27, the J gene TRBJ1-1; possibly TRBD1 for D (5 bases). The V and J ends lost 3 bases and 5 bases respectively, with 13 bases between them. Germline CDR1 and CDR2: MNHEY and SMNVEV (reference sequence). The CDR3 is 14 amino acids. This CDR3 is CASSFKGSGTEAFF. Here the CDR3 DNA reads TGTGCCAGCAGTTTTAAGGGGTCAGGGACTGAAGCTTTCTTT.

CDR3 region: CASSPPQGQVGNEQFF. The CDR3 DNA reads as TGTGCCAGCTCACCACCGCAGGGCCAAGTGGGAAATGAGCAGTTCTTC. The chain is built from TRBV18 and TRBJ2-1; D may be TRBD1 (5 bases). Germline values: CDR1 KGHSH, CDR2 LQKENI. Trimming took 0 bases from V and 7 from J, leaving 16 bases between them. CDR3 length equals 16 residues.

V and J are TRBV7-8 and TRBJ1-4; weak D call: TRBD1 (6 bases). The germline V gene has CDR1 SGHVS and CDR2 FQNEAQ. Trimming left V 5 bases short and J 0 bases short, with 19 bases between. CDR3 length equals 18 residues. CDR3 protein: CASSPRGAGRATNEKLFF. CDR3 in DNA: TGTGCCAGCAGCCCCCGGGGGGCAGGGCGAGCAACTAATGAAAAACTGTTTTTT.

J is TRBJ1-5 and V is TRBV6-5; 7 bases map to TRBD1. This CDR3 spans 15 amino acids. V lost 5 bases and J lost 0; bases outside the gene matches: 4. The germline CDR1 and CDR2 sequences are MNHEY and SVGAGI. CDR3: CASSRQGFSNQPQHF. The DNA of the CDR3 is TGTGCCAGCAGTAGACAGGGATTTAGCAATCAGCCCCAGCATTTT.

V gene TRBV7-9 combines with J gene TRBJ2-1, with TRBD1 identical over 7 bases. Looked up from germline, CDR1 is SEHNR and CDR2 is FQNEAQ (reference sequence). This CDR3 contains 15 residues. V was clipped by 5 bases and J by 4 bases; unmatched bases: 8. CDR3 sequence (DNA): TGTGCCAGCAGCCTCCGGGACAGACCTTACAATGAGCAGTTCTTC. Encoded protein: CASSLRDRPYNEQFF.

The chain uses TRBV18 and TRBJ2-1; 8 bases line up with TRBD1. Unmatched junction bases numbered 2, after V lost 4 bases and J lost 6 bases. The CDR3 totals 13 residues. Germline assignment: CDR1 KGHSH and CDR2 LQKENI. The CDR3 coding sequence is TGTGCCAGCTCACTCGGACAGGGCAATGAGCAGTTCTTC. This sequence encodes CASSLGQGNEQFF.

The chain is built from TRBV15 and TRBJ1-1, with 8 bases matching TRBD1. With 5 bases clipped from V and 11 bases from J, the junction kept 13 bases outside the gene matches. The CDR3 spans 14 residues. The germline gives CDR1 LNHNV, CDR2 YYDKDF (reference sequence). The CDR3 here is CATSGYDRGVLAFF. For the CDR3, the DNA is TGTGCCACCAGCGGTTACGACAGGGGAGTTCTGGCTTTCTTT.

V is TRBV5-1 and J is TRBJ2-7; D is unclear. The CDR3 runs to 14 residues. Trimming shortened V by 1 base and J by 2 bases, and 10 bases separated the two germline ends. The V gene's germline CDR1 is SGHRS and CDR2 YFSETQ. CDR3 bases: TGCGCCAGCAGCTTGAATCACCTAGCCTACGAGCAGTACTTC. Protein product: CASSLNHLAYEQYF.

The chain has TRBV11-3 and TRBJ2-1; 14 bases fit TRBD2. CDR3 length: 15 amino acids. Germline V gene data show CDR1 as SGHNT and CDR2 as YENEEA. V lost 5 bases and J lost 5; bases outside the gene matches: 2. The CDR3 loop reads CASSLGLAGDNEQFF. The CDR3 DNA is TGTGCCAGCAGCCTGGGACTAGCGGGAGACAATGAGCAGTTCTTC.

The rearrangement links TRBV5-1 to TRBJ1-1; 8 bases match TRBD1. This CDR3 has 17 residues. With V trimmed by 3 bases and J by 3 bases, 13 bases remained unmatched. Germline values: CDR1 SGHRS, CDR2 YFSETQ. CDR3 coding DNA: TGCGCCAGCAGCTCGATAGTTAGGACAGGGAGGGACACTGAAGCTTTCTTT. It encodes CASSSIVRTGRDTEAFF.

V is TRBV24-1 and J is TRBJ2-3; 9 nucleotides align to TRBD2. The CDR3 covers 17 residues. Germline CDR1 is KGHDR and CDR2 is SFDVKD. The V segment lost 5 bases and the J segment 2 bases; nucleotides outside the gene matches: 10. The CDR3 DNA follows: TGTGCCACCAGTGTTGCGGGAGGGCCTATCCCCACAGATACGCAGTATTTT. As protein: CATSVAGGPIPTDTQYF.

The rearrangement uses TRBV5-1 and TRBJ1-1; TRBD1 might be the D (6 bases). V lost 0 bases and J 2 bases, leaving 14 bases between the germline ends. The CDR3 runs 16 residues. Germline CDR1 SGHRS, CDR2 YFSETQ. As DNA, the CDR3 is TGCGCCAGCAGCTTGGCTCCTTGGACAGCTAACACTGAAGCTTTCTTT. As protein: CASSLAPWTANTEAFF.

The chain joins TRBV30 to TRBJ1-1, with a tentative D call TRBD1 (5 bases). The V gene lost 3 bases and the J gene lost 8 bases, with 10 bases spanning the gap. This CDR3 has 11 amino acids. CDR1 GTSNPN and CDR2 SVGIG come from the germline V gene (reference sequence). The CDR3 loop is CAWRFRAEAFF. The DNA for the CDR3 is TGTGCCTGGAGGTTCAGGGCGGAAGCTTTCTTT.

The chain couples TRBV23-1 to TRBJ2-1, with TRBD1 matching over 10 bases. TRBV23-1 is identified as an open reading frame with a role that is uncertain. After removal of 0 bases from V and 3 bases from J, the junction contained 2 bases not matched to a gene. The CDR3 runs to 16 residues. The CDR3 reads CASSQSRTGGYNEQFF. The CDR3 DNA sequence: TGCGCCAGCAGTCAATCTCGGACAGGGGGCTACAATGAGCAGTTCTTC.

V gene TRBV27 combines with J gene TRBJ2-6; TRBD1 matches at 8 bases. The germline V gene encodes CDR1 MNHEY and CDR2 SMNVEV (reference sequence). This CDR3 contains 17 residues. V gave up 7 bases and J gave up 1 base; unmatched junction bases: 9. CDR3 DNA: TGTGCCAGCATCCCGAGACAGGGGTCGTCTGGGGCCAACGTCCTGACTTTC. It specifies CASIPRQGSSGANVLTF.

This chain links TRBV9 with TRBJ1-2; 10 nucleotides line up with TRBD1. The germline gives CDR1 SGDLS, CDR2 YYNGEE. Unmatched junction bases numbered 6, after V lost 4 bases and J lost 3 bases. This CDR3 has 15 amino acids. In DNA, the CDR3 is TGTGCCAGCAGCCCAACCGGGACAGGGGACTATGGCTACACCTTC. The encoded protein is CASSPTGTGDYGYTF.

The genes are TRBV7-9 and TRBJ2-1; 11 positions match TRBD2. Unmatched junction bases numbered 17, after V lost 4 bases and J lost 9 bases. Germline assignment: CDR1 SEHNR and CDR2 FQNEAQ (reference sequence). The CDR3 totals 18 residues. CDR3 sequence (DNA): TGTGCCAGCAGCTCCCTGGGTAGCGGGAGGGCCCTCTGGAGTGAGCAGTTCTTC. Its protein product is CASSSLGSGRALWSEQFF.

The chain uses TRBV28 and TRBJ1-5; D not resolved. The CDR3 sequence is 11 residues long. CDR1 and CDR2 from the germline V gene are MDHEN and SYDVKM. The V end lost 4 bases, the J end lost 5 bases, and 3 bases lay between the germline ends. CDR3 sequence: CASSSDQPQHF. The CDR3 DNA follows: TGTGCCAGCAGTTCAGATCAGCCCCAGCATTTT.

In regard to this clone: Germline and junction disagree at one end, which may indicate a read error. The chain couples TRBV2 to TRBJ2-1; 8 bases align to TRBD2. Germline CDR1 is SNHLY and CDR2 is FYNNEI. This CDR3 is 14 amino acids long. The DNA for the CDR3 is TGTGCCGGCAGCGGGAGTTCTCCTGGAAATGAGCAGTTCTTC. Its protein is CAGSGSSPGNEQFF.

The chain joins TRBV5-1 to TRBJ2-6, with D maybe TRBD2 (5 bases). Germline-derived CDR1 and CDR2 are SGHRS and YFSETQ. The V end was cut by 7 bases, the J end by 4 bases, with 12 bases between. The CDR3 runs 14 residues. The CDR3 here is CASCEGGGANVLTF. Here the CDR3 DNA reads TGCGCCAGCTGTGAGGGTGGCGGGGCCAACGTCCTGACTTTC.

The chain combines TRBV27 with TRBJ2-6; D remains unclear. The CDR3 has 17 residues. Germline V gene data show CDR1 as MNHEY and CDR2 as SMNVEV (reference sequence). The V gene lost 6 bases and the J gene lost 0 bases, with 15 bases spanning the gap. This CDR3 is CASSPPTASSGANVLTF. The CDR3 nucleotides are TGTGCCAGCAGCCCCCCTACAGCCAGCTCTGGGGCCAACGTCCTGACTTTC.

The V gene is TRBV18, the J gene TRBJ2-2; 9 bases match TRBD1. V gave up 5 bases and J gave up 5 bases; unmatched junction bases: 6. Germline V gene data show CDR1 as KGHSH and CDR2 as LQKENI. The CDR3 spans 15 residues. The CDR3 is CASSRDRERTGELFF. The DNA of the CDR3 is TGTGCCAGCTCAAGGGACAGGGAAAGAACCGGGGAGCTGTTTTTT.

The gene calls are TRBV19 and TRBJ1-5; D remains ambiguous. The CDR3 extends over 14 amino acids. Trimming pared 2 bases from V and 6 bases from J, leaving 11 bases between. The germline gives CDR1 LNHDA, CDR2 SQIVND (reference sequence). The CDR3 DNA follows: TGTGCCAGTAGTATACTTGGAGGGTTTCAGCCCCAGCATTTT. Translation gives CASSILGGFQPQHF. Based on the CDR3 plus reference TRBV19 and TRBJ1-5, the full variable domain is DGGITQSPKYLFRKEGQNVTLSCEQNLNHDAMYWYRQDPGQGLRLIYYSQIVNDFQKGDIAEGYSVSREKKESFPLTVTSAQKNPTAFYLCASSILGGFQPQHFGDGTRLSIL.

The chain is built from TRBV28 and TRBJ1-4; 10 positions match TRBD1. The CDR3 loop spans 18 amino acids. Germline V gene sequence: CDR1 MDHEN, CDR2 SYDVKM. V lost 6 bases, J lost 3 bases, and 13 bases stayed unmatched. The CDR3 loop reads CASRRPGQGRGANEKLFF. In nucleotides, the CDR3 is TGTGCCAGCAGGAGACCGGGACAGGGGCGTGGGGCTAATGAAAAACTGTTTTTT.

This clone was observed a single time. This chain uses TRBV5-1 with TRBJ2-1, with D maybe TRBD2 (7 bases). The CDR3 contains 15 residues. From germline, CDR1 is SGHRS and CDR2 YFSETQ. Trimming cost V 0 bases and J 8 bases, with 15 bases left between them. In nucleotides, the CDR3 is TGCGCCAGCAGCTTGGATGGGGGGGCCGGAGATGAGCAGTTCTTC. Translation gives CASSLDGGAGDEQFF.

V usage is TRBV19 and J usage is TRBJ1-1, with a tentative D call TRBD1 (5 bases). The CDR3 totals 15 residues. V was pared by 2 bases and J by 4 bases, with 14 bases between. Per the germline V gene, CDR1 is LNHDA and CDR2 is SQIVND (reference sequence). CDR3 sequence reads: CASSIQGSRGTEAFF. The DNA for the CDR3 is TGTGCCAGTAGTATACAGGGTTCTAGAGGCACTGAAGCTTTCTTT.

The rearrangement joins TRBV2 to TRBJ1-2, with D tentatively TRBD1 (6 bases). The germline V gene encodes CDR1 SNHLY and CDR2 FYNNEI. The V end was cut by 7 bases, the J end by 4 bases, with 25 bases between. This CDR3 spans 17 amino acids. The CDR3 is CASTDRGADPYFYGYTF. CDR3 bases: TGTGCCAGCACCGACCGGGGGGCAGACCCGTATTTCTATGGCTACACCTTC.

This sequence joins TRBV3-1 (or the pseudogene TRBV3-2) and TRBJ1-4; possibly TRBD1 for D (6 bases). From germline, CDR1 is LGHDT and CDR2 YNNKEL (reference sequence). Trimming stripped 1 base from V and 5 bases from J, with 11 bases between. The CDR3 has 15 amino acids. The CDR3 coding sequence is TGTGCCAGCAGCCAAGGGTATCAGGGGAATGAAAAACTGTTTTTT. It yields the protein CASSQGYQGNEKLFF.